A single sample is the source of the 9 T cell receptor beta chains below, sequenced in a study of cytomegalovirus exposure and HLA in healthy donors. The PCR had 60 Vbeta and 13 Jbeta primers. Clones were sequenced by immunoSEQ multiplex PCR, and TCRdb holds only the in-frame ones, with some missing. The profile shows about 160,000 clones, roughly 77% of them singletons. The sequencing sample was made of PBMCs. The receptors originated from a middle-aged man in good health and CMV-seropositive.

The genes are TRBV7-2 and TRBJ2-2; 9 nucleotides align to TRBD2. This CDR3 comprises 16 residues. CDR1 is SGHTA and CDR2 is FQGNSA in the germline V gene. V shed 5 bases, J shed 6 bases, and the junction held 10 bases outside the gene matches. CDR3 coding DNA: TGTGCCAGCAGCCTCGTCGCGGGGGGGCCCTCCGGGGAGCTGTTTTTT. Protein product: CASSLVAGGPSGELFF.

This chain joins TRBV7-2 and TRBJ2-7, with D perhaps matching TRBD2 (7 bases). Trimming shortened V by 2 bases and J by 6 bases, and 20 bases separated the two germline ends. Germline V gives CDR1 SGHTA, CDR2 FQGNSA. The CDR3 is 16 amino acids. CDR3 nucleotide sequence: TGTGCCAGCAGCTTAATGAGTGGGGGGGCGGGTCTCGAGCAGTACTTC. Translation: CASSLMSGGAGLEQYF.

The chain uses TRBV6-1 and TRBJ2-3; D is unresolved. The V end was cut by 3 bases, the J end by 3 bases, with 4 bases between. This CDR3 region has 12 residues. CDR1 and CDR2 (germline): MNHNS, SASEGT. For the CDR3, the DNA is TGTGCCAGCAGTGACCTGACAGATACGCAGTATTTT. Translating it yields CASSDLTDTQYF.

The CDR3 is CASSQESNAGAEYTQYF. DNA for the CDR3: TGCGCCAGCAGCCAAGAGAGTAATGCGGGGGCGGAGTATACGCAGTATTTT. The genes are TRBV4-3 and TRBJ2-3; TRBD2 might be the D (7 bases). Germline CDR1 and CDR2: LGHNA and YSLEER. This CDR3 region has 17 residues. Trimming left V 0 bases short and J 7 bases short, with 20 bases between.

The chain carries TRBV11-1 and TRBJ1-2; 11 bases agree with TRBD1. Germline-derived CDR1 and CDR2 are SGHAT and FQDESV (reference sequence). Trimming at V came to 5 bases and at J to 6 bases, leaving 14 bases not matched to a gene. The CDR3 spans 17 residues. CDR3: CASSPGQGAKYVDGYTF. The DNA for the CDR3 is TGTGCCAGCAGCCCAGGACAGGGGGCGAAGTACGTGGATGGCTACACCTTC.

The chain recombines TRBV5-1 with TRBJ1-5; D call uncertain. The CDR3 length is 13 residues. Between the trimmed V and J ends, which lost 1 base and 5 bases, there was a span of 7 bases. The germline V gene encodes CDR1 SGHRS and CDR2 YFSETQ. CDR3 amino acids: CASSLTADQPQHF. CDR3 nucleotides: TGCGCCAGCAGCTTGACAGCCGATCAGCCCCAGCATTTT.

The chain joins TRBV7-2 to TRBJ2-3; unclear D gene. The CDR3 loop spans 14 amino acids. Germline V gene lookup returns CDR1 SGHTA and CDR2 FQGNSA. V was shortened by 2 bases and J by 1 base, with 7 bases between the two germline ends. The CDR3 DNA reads TGTGCCAGCAGCTTATGGCCTGGCACAGATACGCAGTATTTT. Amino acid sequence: CASSLWPGTDTQYF. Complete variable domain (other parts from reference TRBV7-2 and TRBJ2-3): GAGVSQSPSNKVTEKGKDVELRCDPISGHTALYWYRQSLGQGLEFLIYFQGNSAPDKSGLPSDRFSAERTGGSVSTLTIQRTQQEDSAVYLCASSLWPGTDTQYFGPGTRLTVL.

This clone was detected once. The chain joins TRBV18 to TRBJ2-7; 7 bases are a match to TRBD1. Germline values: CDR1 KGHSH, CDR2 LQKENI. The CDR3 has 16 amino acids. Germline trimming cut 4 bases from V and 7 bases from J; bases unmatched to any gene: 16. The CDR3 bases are TGTGCCAGCTCACGGGTATGGGACAGTTCCACGGGGGAGCAGTACTTC. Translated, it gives CASSRVWDSSTGEQYF.

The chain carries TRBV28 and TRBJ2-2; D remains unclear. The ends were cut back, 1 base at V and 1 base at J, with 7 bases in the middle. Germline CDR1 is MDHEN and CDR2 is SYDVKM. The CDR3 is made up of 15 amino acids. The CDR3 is CASSLFERNTGELFF. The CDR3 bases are TGTGCCAGCAGTTTATTCGAGCGGAACACCGGGGAGCTGTTTTTT.